The present T cell receptor beta chain was sequenced within a study of early T cells in non-severe SARS-CoV-2 infection. Study-level background: Sequencing targeted bulk RNA from unsorted whole blood, leaving chains unpaired. Whole-study findings and limits: VDJdb-based matching was biased toward anti-spike CD8 responses and missed private and CD4 specificities.

The sample holds a few counts of this clonotype. What it recognizes is unknown. V shed 5 bases, J shed 1 base, and the junction held 2 bases outside the gene matches. The CDR3 runs to 14 residues. CDR1 is MNHEY, CDR2 SVGEGT, per germline. Each single cDNA molecule received a unique molecular identifier. Each CDR3 protein gets one entry after TCRdb re-called the 5' RACE reads with MiXCR. This sample has around 82,000 distinct CDR3 sequences, with approximately 15% found just once. V is TRBV6-2 or TRBV6-3 and J is TRBJ2-5, with 9 bases fitting TRBD1. Sequenced: whole blood. The sequence was collected from an adult who was a healthcare worker with PCR-confirmed SARS-CoV-2 infection or an uninfected control (not recorded which). The CDR3 loop is CASSPTGGQETQYF. CDR3 bases: TGTGCCAGCAGTCCGACAGGGGGCCAAGAGACCCAGTACTTC.